This T cell receptor (beta chain) was documented in a study of blood T cell repertoires in COVID-19. The overall study: The United States, Italy and Spain supplied acute and convalescent COVID-19 samples. In each case, the material was cDNA or gDNA derived from T cells, B-cell-depleted T cells, or PBMCs.

Trimming at V came to 2 bases and at J to 5 bases, leaving 3 bases not matched to a gene. The CDR3 runs 15 residues. Germline-derived CDR1 and CDR2 are SGHRS and YFSETQ. The table came from immunoSEQ multiplex PCR; TCRdb's copy has only in-frame clones and leaves some out. Here the sample spans about 110,000 clones, roughly 85% being singletons. Sequencing used peripheral blood. This sequence was found in a human donor in a cohort sampled during active COVID-19. This rearrangement joins TRBV5-1 to TRBJ2-1; TRBD2 matches at 11 bases. As DNA, the CDR3 is TGCGCCAGCAGCTTCCTAGCGGGGGGCGACAATGAGCAGTTCTTC. The encoded protein is CASSFLAGGDNEQFF.